This T cell receptor beta chain stems from a study of T cells expressing NK-cell markers. With the 5' RACE reads reprocessed, TCRdb shows one record per CDR3 protein and no DNA. The data show 350,000 to 400,000 distinct CDR3 sequences, and the top ten clones hold roughly 10%. Sequences were obtained from blood T cells: a sorted CD56 or NKG2C T cell subset, CD4+ or CD8+ T cells, or bulk PBMC T cells (not recorded which). The receptor was isolated from a woman aged 50 to 60 in good health.

The CDR3 spells CASKSGTVTFGTDTQYF. The rearrangement joins TRBV28 to TRBJ2-3; TCRdb outputs TRBD2, but without DNA this stays unchecked. The CDR3 runs 17 residues. Germline V gene data show CDR1 as MDHEN and CDR2 as SYDVKM.